The rows below give T cell receptor beta chains drawn from one sample of a study of blood T cells in healthy people across ages. One entry per CDR3 protein, called by TCRdb with MiXCR from the 5' RACE reads. The table records 850,000 to 1,000,000 distinct CDR3 sequences, about 48% of them present only once. Sample: blood. These receptors were collected from a man aged 30 to 45 in good health. Both conserved end residues are part of each CDR3. A D gene is named only where the DNA matches it firmly. Size tells how often a clone was seen (once, few, many) or the class of an expanded clone, and some rows leave it out.

>14|-|-|TRBJ2-7|TRBV7-2
CASSLQLLDYEQYF
TGTGCCAGCAGCTTACAACTCTTGGACTACGAGCAGTACTTC
>15|TRBD1|few|TRBJ1-6|TRBV6-5
CASSKQGADNSPLHF
TGTGCCAGCAGTAAACAGGGGGCAGATAATTCACCCCTCCACTTT
>14|-|-|TRBJ2-1|TRBV6-4
CASTGRSSYNEQFF
TGTGCCAGCACGGGCCGAAGCTCCTACAATGAGCAGTTCTTC
>14|TRBD1|-|TRBJ2-7|TRBV18
CASSQGTGGNEQYF
TGTGCCAGCTCACAAGGGACAGGGGGCAACGAGCAGTACTTC
>13|-|many|TRBJ1-2|TRBV29-1
CSAGPLGVYGYTF
TGCAGCGCCGGCCCCCTGGGGGTCTATGGCTACACCTTC
>16|TRBD1|-|TRBJ2-7|TRBV7-2
CASSLYGTGVGYEQYF
TGTGCCAGCAGCTTATACGGGACAGGGGTTGGCTACGAGCAGTACTTC
>14|-|-|TRBJ2-5|TRBV7-2
CASSLSSTIETQYF
TGTGCCAGCAGCTTATCTTCTACAATTGAGACCCAGTACTTC
>15|TRBD1|-|TRBJ2-7|TRBV5-1
CASSEGQSSYNEQYF
TGCGCCAGCAGCGAGGGACAGAGCTCCTACAATGAGCAGTACTTC
>16|TRBD1|-|TRBJ1-2|TRBV16
CASSQPPGQGGYGYTF
TGTGCCAGCAGCCAACCCCCTGGACAGGGCGGTTACGGCTACACCTTC
>16|-|-|TRBJ2-1|TRBV20-1
CSARDLDGPSYNEQFF
TGCAGTGCTAGAGATTTAGACGGACCCTCCTACAATGAGCAGTTCTTC
>15|-|-|TRBJ2-1|TRBV6-2/TRBV6-3
CASNPGRGDRNEQFF
TGTGCCAGCAACCCGGGCCGAGGGGATCGAAATGAGCAGTTCTTC
>14|TRBD1|few|TRBJ2-7|TRBV28
CASSLWTGDYEQYF
TGTGCCAGCAGTTTGTGGACAGGGGATTACGAGCAGTACTTC
>13|-|-|TRBJ2-1|TRBV6-6
CATQPGGGNEQFF
TGTGCCACCCAGCCGGGGGGCGGGAATGAGCAGTTCTTC
>11|-|-|TRBJ1-2|TRBV28
CASSLRFGYTF
TGTGCCAGCAGTTTACGGTTTGGCTACACCTTC
>13|-|few|TRBJ2-5|TRBV11-2
CASRRRGIETQYF
TGTGCCAGCAGGAGGAGGGGGATAGAGACCCAGTACTTC
>15|TRBD1|few|TRBJ2-5|TRBV12-3/TRBV12-4
CASSSDRGLKETQYF
TGTGCCAGCAGTTCCGACAGGGGCTTAAAAGAGACCCAGTACTTC
>18|TRBD1|-|TRBJ2-1|TRBV7-9
CASSWERDRGLSYNEQFF
TGTGCCAGCAGCTGGGAAAGAGACAGGGGGCTGAGCTACAATGAGCAGTTCTTC